This T cell receptor (beta chain) was identified in a study of T cells in localized non-small cell lung cancer. This clone was observed a single time. The target antigen is unknown. The CDR3 sequence is 17 residues long. Germline CDR1 LGHNA, CDR2 YSLEER. Trimming took off 0 bases at V and 5 bases at J, with 16 bases between the two ends. TCRdb keeps only in-frame clones here, not all; method: immunoSEQ multiplex PCR. The data contain approximately 49,000 clones, 60% to 85% of them seen just once; the ten biggest clones take up about 15%. Findings and caveats of the study: Maximal T cell clonality occurred in uninvolved adjacent lung, with tumor ranking below it. Density of T cells in blood, when higher, went with longer overall survival.

The sequence came from a man between 40 and 75 years old with stage I squamous cell lung carcinoma. Specimen: peripheral blood, collected before any cancer treatment. V is TRBV4-3 and J is TRBJ2-2; D possibly corresponds to TRBD1 (6 bases). CDR3 sequence (DNA): TGCGCCAGCAGCCAAGACCCCATGGGGGCATCTACCGGGGAGCTGTTTTTT. The encoded protein is CASSQDPMGASTGELFF.